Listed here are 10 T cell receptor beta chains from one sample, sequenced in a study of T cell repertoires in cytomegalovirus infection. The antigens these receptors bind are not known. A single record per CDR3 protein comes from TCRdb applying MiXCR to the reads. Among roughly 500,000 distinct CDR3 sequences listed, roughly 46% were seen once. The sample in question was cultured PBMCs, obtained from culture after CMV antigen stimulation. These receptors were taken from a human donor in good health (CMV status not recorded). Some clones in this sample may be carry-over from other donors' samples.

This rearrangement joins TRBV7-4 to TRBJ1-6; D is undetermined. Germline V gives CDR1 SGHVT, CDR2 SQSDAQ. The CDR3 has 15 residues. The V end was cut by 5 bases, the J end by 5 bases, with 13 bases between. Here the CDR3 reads CASSTRTGNNSPLHF. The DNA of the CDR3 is TGTGCCAGCAGCACCCGGACGGGAAATAATTCACCCCTCCACTTT. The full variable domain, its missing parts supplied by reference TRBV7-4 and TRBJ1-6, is GAGVSQSPRYKVAKRGRDVALRCDSISGHVTLYWYRQTLGQGSEVLTYSQSDAQRDKSGRPSGRFSAERPERSVSTLKIQRTEQGDSAVYLCASSTRTGNNSPLHFGNGTRLTVT.

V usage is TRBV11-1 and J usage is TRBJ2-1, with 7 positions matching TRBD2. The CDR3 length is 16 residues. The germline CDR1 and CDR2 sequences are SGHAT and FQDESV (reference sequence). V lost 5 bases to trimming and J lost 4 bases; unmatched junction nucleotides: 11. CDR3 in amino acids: CASSPERGRLYNEQFF. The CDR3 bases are TGTGCCAGCAGCCCGGAGCGGGGAAGGCTGTACAATGAGCAGTTCTTC.

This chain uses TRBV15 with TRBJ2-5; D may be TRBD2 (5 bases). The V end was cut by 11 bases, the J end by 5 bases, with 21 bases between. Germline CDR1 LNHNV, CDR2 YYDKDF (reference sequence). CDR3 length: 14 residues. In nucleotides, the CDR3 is TGTGCCTCGGGCGGCTGGGGAACTAGGGAGACCCAGTACTTC. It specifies CASGGWGTRETQYF.

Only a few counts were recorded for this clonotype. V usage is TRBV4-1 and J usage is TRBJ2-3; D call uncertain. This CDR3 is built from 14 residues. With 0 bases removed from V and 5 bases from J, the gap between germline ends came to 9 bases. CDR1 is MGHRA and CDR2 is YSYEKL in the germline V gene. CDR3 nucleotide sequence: TGCGCCAGCAGCCAAGATCGTAGGATAGATACGCAGTATTTT. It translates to CASSQDRRIDTQYF.

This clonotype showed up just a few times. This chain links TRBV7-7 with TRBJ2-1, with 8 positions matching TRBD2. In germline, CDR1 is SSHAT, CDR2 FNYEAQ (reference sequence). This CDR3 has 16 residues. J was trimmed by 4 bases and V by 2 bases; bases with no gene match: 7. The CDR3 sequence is CASSLLVSGKYNEQFF. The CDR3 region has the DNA TGTGCCAGCAGCTTACTTGTTAGCGGGAAATACAATGAGCAGTTCTTC.

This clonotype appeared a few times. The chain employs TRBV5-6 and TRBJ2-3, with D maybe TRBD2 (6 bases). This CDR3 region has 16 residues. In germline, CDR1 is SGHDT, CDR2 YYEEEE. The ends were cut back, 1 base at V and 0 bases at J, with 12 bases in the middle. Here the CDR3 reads CASSLYRGTSTDTQYF. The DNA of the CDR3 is TGTGCCAGCAGCTTGTACCGGGGGACTAGCACAGATACGCAGTATTTT.

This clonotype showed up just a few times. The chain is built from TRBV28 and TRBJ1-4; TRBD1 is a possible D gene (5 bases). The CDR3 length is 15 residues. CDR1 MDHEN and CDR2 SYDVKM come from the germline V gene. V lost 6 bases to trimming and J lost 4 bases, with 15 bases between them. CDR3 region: CASRRQPRNNEKLFF. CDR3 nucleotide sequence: TGTGCCAGCAGGAGACAGCCAAGAAATAATGAAAAACTGTTTTTT.

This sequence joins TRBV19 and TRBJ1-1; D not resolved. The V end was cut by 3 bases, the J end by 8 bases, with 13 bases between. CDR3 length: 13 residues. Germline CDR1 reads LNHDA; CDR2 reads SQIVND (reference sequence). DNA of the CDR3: TGTGCCAGTAGTATCGTGGTCGACTCAGAAGCTTTCTTT. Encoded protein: CASSIVVDSEAFF.

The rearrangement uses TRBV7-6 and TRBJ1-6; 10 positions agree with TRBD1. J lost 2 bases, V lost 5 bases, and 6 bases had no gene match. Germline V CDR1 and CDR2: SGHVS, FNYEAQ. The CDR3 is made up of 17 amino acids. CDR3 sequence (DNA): TGTGCCAGCAGCCTGGCGGACAGGGGGGCCTATAATTCACCCCTCCACTTT. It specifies CASSLADRGAYNSPLHF.

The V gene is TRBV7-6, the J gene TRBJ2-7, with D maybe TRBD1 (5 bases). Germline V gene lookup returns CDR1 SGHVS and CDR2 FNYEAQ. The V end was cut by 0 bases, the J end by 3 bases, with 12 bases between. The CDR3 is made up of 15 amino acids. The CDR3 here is CASSLAGWGGYEQYF. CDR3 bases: TGTGCCAGCAGCTTAGCGGGATGGGGCGGCTACGAGCAGTACTTC.